One T cell receptor (beta chain) is described in this entry. No antigen is known for it. This sample is drawn from a study of cytomegalovirus exposure and HLA in healthy donors. Unmatched junction bases numbered 10, after V lost 9 bases and J lost 3 bases. In germline, CDR1 is MNHNS, CDR2 SASEGT. The CDR3 totals 15 residues. This PCR relied on a set of 60 Vbeta primers and 13 Jbeta primers. TCRdb's copy holds only in-frame clones and misses some; the assay was immunoSEQ multiplex PCR. The sample contains approximately 110,000 clones, about 79% of which appear only once. Points from the study as a whole: Immune exposure was documented only through CMV serostatus. Exclusion applied to some V segments, including TRBV6-2 and TRBV6-3, as they were indistinguishable. Reported results showed that the classifier diagnosed cytomegalovirus status with high specificity and sensitivity. TCR beta chains numbering more than 150 were designated cytomegalovirus-associated.

Sample: PBMCs. This sequence joins TRBV6-1 and TRBJ1-2; 10 positions match TRBD1. This sequence originates from a man between 50 and 59 years old in good health and CMV-seropositive. CDR3 protein: CASVGGGQGYYGYTF. As DNA, the CDR3 is TGTGCCAGTGTGGGGGGGGGACAGGGGTACTATGGCTACACCTTC.